This TCR beta chain came from a study of blood T cells in healthy people across ages. Study-level results: The study regarded diversity estimates from one million T cells as underestimates.

Trimming took 5 bases from V and 5 from J; bases not matched to a gene: 8. Germline CDR1 MNHEY, CDR2 SMNVEV (reference sequence). CDR3 length equals 15 residues. No fewer than 7 million PBMCs went into each sample. Through a sample-barcoded 5' primer and a J-beta primer mix, a second PCR was run for roughly 6 to 12 cycles. TCRdb called the 5' RACE reads again in MiXCR, with one record for every CDR3 protein. This repertoire shows over 1,500,000 distinct CDR3 sequences, less than 50% found once; its top ten account for approximately 2.1%. Turning to this clonotype: Its antigen remains unknown.

This clonotype was sampled from a woman between 40 and 55 years old in good health. Sequencing input: blood. The V call is TRBV27, the J call TRBJ2-5, with 10 bases fitting TRBD2. The CDR3 nucleotides are TGTGCCAGCAGTCCTTCTAGCGGGGGTGGGGAGACCCAGTACTTC. Translating gives CASSPSSGGGETQYF.